These 18 T cell receptor delta chains were sequenced from one sample in a study of gamma-delta T cells after stem cell transplantation. TCRdb made new clone calls on the RT-PCR reads using CATT. The sample contains 1,500 to 2,000 delta-chain clones, 4% to 5.5% of which appear only once. The specimen sequenced was gamma-delta T cells. Receptors were obtained from a human donor. It is not recorded whose cells these are; they may come from a transplant donor.

By its share, this clone is medium-sized. The same CDR3 can be traced to other DNA sequences in this sample. The chain employs TRDV2 and TRDJ2; 7 bases are shared with TRDD3. The length of the CDR3 is 18 residues. The J segment lost 2 bases and the V segment lost 3 bases, leaving 14 bases of the junction unmatched. The germline CDR1 and CDR2 sequences are GEAIGNYY and EKD. The CDR3 sequence: CACDPLNLGAALTAQLFF. The CDR3 region has the DNA TGTGCCTGTGACCCGCTTAATCTGGGGGCCGCCTTGACAGCACAACTCTTCTTT.

Turning to this clone: Given a much more abundant clone one base away, this may be a read error. The same CDR3 arises from other DNA sequences in this sample as well. This sequence joins TRDV2 and TRDJ1; 10 positions match TRDD3. The trim removed 0 bases at V and 5 bases at J, leaving 14 bases unmatched. The CDR3 length is 18 residues. From germline, CDR1 is GEAIGNYY and CDR2 EKD. The CDR3 bases are TGTGCCTGTGACACCCTTCGAACAGGGGGATACGAGGGAGATAAACTCATCTTT. It is translated as CACDTLRTGGYEGDKLIF.

In its sample, this clone was seen a few times. A single base separates this from a much larger clone, so it may be a read error. The V call is TRDV2, the J call TRDJ1, with a possible D match to TRDD3 (5 bases). The germline gives CDR1 GEAIGNYY, CDR2 EKD. This CDR3 contains 15 residues. CDR3 in amino acids: CARDKLDRKNDKLIF. The CDR3 DNA reads TGTGCCCGTGACAAACTGGACCGGAAGAATGATAAACTCATCTTT.

This clone has more than one count but fewer than ten. A far larger clone is one base from this, pointing to a likely read error. CDR3 amino acids: CACDTLRGDTVGDKLIF. Here the CDR3 DNA reads TGTGCCTGTGACACCTTACGGGGGGATACAGTGGGCGATAAACTCATCTTT. The gene calls are TRDV2 and TRDJ1; 9 bases line up with TRDD3. This CDR3 region has 17 residues. Germline V gene sequence: CDR1 GEAIGNYY, CDR2 EKD. V shed 0 bases and J 4 bases; nucleotides not matched to a gene: 11.

A remark on this clone: An end of the junction does not agree with germline; a read error may underlie this. The identical CDR3 is also encoded by other nucleotide sequences in the sample. V is TRDV2 and J is TRDJ1; TRDD3 matches at 10 bases. The V gene's germline CDR1 is GEAIGNYY and CDR2 EKD. The CDR3 loop spans 18 amino acids. The CDR3 DNA reads as TGTGCCTGTGACACCCTGGGGGATAGATCTATAGGGACCGATAAACTCATCTTC. It is translated as CACDTLGDRSIGTDKLIF.

As regards this clone: This likely stems from a read error, as it lies one base from a far larger clone. The J gene was recorded as TRDJ1; no V gene was called; TRDD3 reflects the table's D call only, with no check against the DNA. This CDR3 contains 17 residues. CDR3 sequence (DNA): TGTGCCTGTGACGCCATGGGGGATCCCTTGTACACCGATAAACTCATCTTT. This encodes CACDAMGDPLYTDKLIF.

This clone turned up a few times. TCRdb records a much larger clone's protein for this DNA, with a difference at residue 5 that likely arises from a read error; the protein given is the translation of the DNA. The V call is TRDV2, the J call TRDJ1; TRDD3 is a possible D gene (6 bases). Trimming cost V 3 bases and J 7 bases, with 23 bases left between them. The germline gives CDR1 GEAIGNYY, CDR2 EKD. The CDR3 spans 16 residues. Here the CDR3 DNA reads TGTGCCTGTGACGCCGTCGGTGGGGGTTCAAGGGGTAAACTCATCTTT. This sequence encodes CACDAVGGGSRGKLIF.

A note on this clone: A read error may explain this, as a much larger clone is one base away. Different DNA sequences within this sample yield the same CDR3. This sequence joins TRDV2 and TRDJ1; TRDD3 matches at 10 bases. Per the germline V gene, CDR1 is GEAIGNYY and CDR2 is EKD. The CDR3 loop spans 18 amino acids. The trim removed 0 bases at V and 6 bases at J, leaving 15 bases unmatched. CDR3 DNA: TGTGCCTGTGACACCTTGGAGACTGGGGGATCAGAGGGTAATAAACTCATCTTT. Protein product: CACDTLETGGSEGNKLIF.

About this clone itself: A much larger clone lies one base from this, so it may be a read error. Distinct nucleotide sequences in the sample also encode this CDR3. The chain carries TRDV2 and TRDJ3; 12 nucleotides align to TRDD3. The CDR3 covers 20 residues. CDR1 is GEAIGNYY, CDR2 EKD, per germline. This chain's CDR3 is CACDTVLGDTVSWDTRQMFF. CDR3 sequence (DNA): TGCGCCTGTGACACCGTACTGGGGGATACAGTCTCCTGGGACACCCGACAGATGTTTTTC.

This clone was found a few times. A far larger clone is only one base removed, so a read error is likely. Other DNA sequences in the same sample also yield this CDR3. The V and J genes are TRDV2 and TRDJ1, with 12 bases aligning to TRDD3. The CDR3 contains 17 residues. Per germline, CDR1 GEAIGNYY and CDR2 EKD. J lost 8 bases, V lost 0 bases, and 12 bases had no gene match. CDR3: CACDTLLGDTVGDKLIF. The CDR3 region has the DNA TGTGCCTGTGACACCTTACTGGGGGATACAGTGGGCGACAAACTCATCTTT.

This clone has only a few counts. This clone may be a read error of a much larger clone one base away. This same CDR3 is encoded by further DNA sequences in the sample. The V and J genes are TRDV2 and TRDJ1; TRDD3 matches at 11 bases. Germline lookup yields CDR1 GEAIGNYY and CDR2 EKD. The CDR3 is 19 amino acids. The CDR3 region is CACDTLSLGDKEETDKLIF. CDR3 coding DNA: TGTGCCTGTGACACCCTTTCACTGGGGGATAAAGAGGAAACCGATAAGCTCATCTTT.

This clone qualifies as medium-sized. This rearrangement joins TRDV2 to TRDJ1; 9 positions match TRDD3. CDR1 is GEAIGNYY, CDR2 EKD, per germline. The CDR3 is made up of 18 amino acids. The V segment lost 1 base and the J segment 0 bases; nucleotides outside the gene matches: 11. CDR3 in amino acids: CACDTVGDMDAYTDKLIF. CDR3 DNA sequence: TGTGCCTGTGACACGGTGGGGGATATGGACGCGTACACCGATAAACTCATCTTT.

This clone was seen a few times. Other DNA sequences in the same sample also yield this CDR3. This rearrangement joins TRDV2 to TRDJ1, with 12 bases that match TRDD3. The V and J ends lost 1 base and 0 bases, in that order; junction bases with no gene match: 20. The germline V gene has CDR1 GEAIGNYY and CDR2 EKD. This CDR3 is built from 22 residues. This chain's CDR3 is CACDTLNTVLGDTEAYTDKLIF. The CDR3 coding sequence is TGTGCCTGTGACACTTTAAATACTGTACTGGGGGATACTGAGGCATACACCGATAAACTCATCTTT.

This clone was counted between two and nine times. It may be a read error: a sequence one base away is much more abundant. The chain combines TRDV2 with TRDJ2; no clear D gene. Germline lookup yields CDR1 GEAIGNYY and CDR2 EKD. The V gene lost 2 bases and the J gene lost 7 bases, with 16 bases spanning the gap. This CDR3 comprises 15 residues. In nucleotides, the CDR3 is TGTGCCTGTGACAGACTGAGGGAAGGGAGAGCACAACTCTTCTTT. Translated, it gives CACDRLREGRAQLFF.

This clone was observed a handful of times. A much more abundant neighbour one base away suggests this may be a read error. The same CDR3 is also encoded by other DNA sequences in this sample. CDR3 DNA: TGTGCCTGCGACACCCTCCTGGGGGTGACAGCACAACTCTTCTTT. Translating it yields CACDTLLGVTAQLFF. V is TRDV2 and J is TRDJ2; 7 bases fit TRDD3. The CDR3 spans 15 residues. Germline CDR1 is GEAIGNYY and CDR2 is EKD.

In its sample, this clone was seen a few times. This may arise from a read error, as a much more abundant clone is one base away. The CDR3 nucleotides are TGTGCCTGTGACCCCCACCGCACCGATAAACTCATCTTT. This translates into CACDPHRTDKLIF. The chain recombines TRDV2 with TRDJ1; D is uncertain. Trimming removed 3 bases from V and 1 base from J, with 8 bases in between. CDR1 and CDR2 (germline): GEAIGNYY, EKD. The CDR3 has 13 residues.

Remarks on this clone: Since a much larger clone is just one base distant, this may be a read error. The chain recombines TRDV2 with TRDJ3; TRDD3 matches 13 bases. The CDR3 is 26 amino acids. Germline V lookup: CDR1 GEAIGNYY, CDR2 EKD. Trimming cost V 3 bases and J 2 bases; bases outside gene matches: 27. The CDR3 nucleotides read TGTGCCTGTGACGCGGTACTGGGGGATACGGGCCCAAACGCGTCTCCAAGCCCCTGGGACACCCGACAGATGTTTTTC. It is translated as CACDAVLGDTGPNASPSPWDTRQMFF.

With respect to this clone: This sequence is one base from a far larger clone and is likely a read error. This sample includes further DNA sequences coding for the same CDR3. This chain connects TRDV2 to TRDJ1, with 11 bases fitting TRDD3. Germline CDR1 and CDR2: GEAIGNYY and EKD. The CDR3 totals 17 residues. J gave up 5 bases and V 3 bases, and 13 bases lay outside the gene matches. The CDR3 loop is CACDAVLGDREGDKLIF. The CDR3 DNA sequence: TGTGCCTGTGACGCTGTACTGGGGGATAGAGAGGGTGATAAACTCATCTTT.